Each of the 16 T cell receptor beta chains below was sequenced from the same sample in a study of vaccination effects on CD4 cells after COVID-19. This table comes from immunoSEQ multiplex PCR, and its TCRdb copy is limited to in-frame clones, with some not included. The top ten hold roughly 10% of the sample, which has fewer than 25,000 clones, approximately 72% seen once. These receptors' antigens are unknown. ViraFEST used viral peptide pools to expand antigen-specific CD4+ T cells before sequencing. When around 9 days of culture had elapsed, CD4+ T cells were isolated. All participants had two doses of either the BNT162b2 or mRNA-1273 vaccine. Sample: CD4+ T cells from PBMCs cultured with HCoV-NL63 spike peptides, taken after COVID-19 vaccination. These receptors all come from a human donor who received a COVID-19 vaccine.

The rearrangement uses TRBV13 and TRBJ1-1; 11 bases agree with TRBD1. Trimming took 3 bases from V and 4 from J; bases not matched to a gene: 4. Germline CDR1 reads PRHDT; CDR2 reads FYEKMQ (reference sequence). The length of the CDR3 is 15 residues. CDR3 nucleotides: TGTGCCAGCAGCTTTCGGACAGGGGGCATCACTGAAGCTTTCTTT. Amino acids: CASSFRTGGITEAFF.

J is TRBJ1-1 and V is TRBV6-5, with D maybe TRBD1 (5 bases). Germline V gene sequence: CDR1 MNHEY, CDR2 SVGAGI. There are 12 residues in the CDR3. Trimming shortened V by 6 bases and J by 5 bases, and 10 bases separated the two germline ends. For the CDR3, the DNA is TGTGCCAGCAGGGGGCCGAAGACTGAAGCTTTCTTT. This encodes CASRGPKTEAFF.

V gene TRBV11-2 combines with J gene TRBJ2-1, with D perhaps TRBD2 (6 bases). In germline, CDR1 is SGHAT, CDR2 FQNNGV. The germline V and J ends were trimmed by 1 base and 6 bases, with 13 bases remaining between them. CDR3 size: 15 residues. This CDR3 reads CASSLAWRGTNEQFF. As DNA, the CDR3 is TGTGCCAGCAGCTTAGCATGGCGGGGTACCAATGAGCAGTTCTTC.

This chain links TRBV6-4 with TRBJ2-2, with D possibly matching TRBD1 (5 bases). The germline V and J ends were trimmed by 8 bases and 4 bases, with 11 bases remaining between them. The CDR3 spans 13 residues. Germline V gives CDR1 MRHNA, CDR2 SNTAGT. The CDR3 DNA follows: TGTGCCAGCTCTGTTACAGGCACCGGGGAGCTGTTTTTT. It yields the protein CASSVTGTGELFF.

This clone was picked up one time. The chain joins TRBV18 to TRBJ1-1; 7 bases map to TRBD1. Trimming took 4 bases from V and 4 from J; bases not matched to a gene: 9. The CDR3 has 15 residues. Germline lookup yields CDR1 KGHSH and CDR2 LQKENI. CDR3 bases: TGTGCCAGCTCACAATCCCAGAACAGGGGCACTGAAGCTTTCTTT. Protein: CASSQSQNRGTEAFF.

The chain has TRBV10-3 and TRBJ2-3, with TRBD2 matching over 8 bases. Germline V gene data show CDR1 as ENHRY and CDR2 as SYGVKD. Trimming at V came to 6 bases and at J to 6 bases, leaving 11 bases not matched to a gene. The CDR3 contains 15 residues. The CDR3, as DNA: TGTGCCATCAGCGCGGGGGGCCAAGCTTTGGATACGCAGTATTTT. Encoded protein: CAISAGGQALDTQYF.

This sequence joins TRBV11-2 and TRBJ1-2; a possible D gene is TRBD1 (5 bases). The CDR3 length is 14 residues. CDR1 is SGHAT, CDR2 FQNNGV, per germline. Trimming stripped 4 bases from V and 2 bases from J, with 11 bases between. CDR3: CASSSRVQNYGYTF. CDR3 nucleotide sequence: TGTGCCAGCAGCTCCAGGGTACAGAACTATGGCTACACCTTC.

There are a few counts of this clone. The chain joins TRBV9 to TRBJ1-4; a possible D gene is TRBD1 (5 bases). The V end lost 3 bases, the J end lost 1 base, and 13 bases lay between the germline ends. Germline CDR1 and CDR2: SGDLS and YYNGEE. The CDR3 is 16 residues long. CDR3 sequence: CASSAGVGVTNEKLFF. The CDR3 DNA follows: TGTGCCAGCAGCGCGGGCGTGGGGGTAACTAATGAAAAACTGTTTTTT.

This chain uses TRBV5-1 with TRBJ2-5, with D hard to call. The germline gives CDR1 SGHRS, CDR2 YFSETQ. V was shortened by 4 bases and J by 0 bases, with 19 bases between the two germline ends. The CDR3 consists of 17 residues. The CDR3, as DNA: TGCGCCAGCAGCGAAAGGGCCTTAAAGGCCAACCAAGAGACCCAGTACTTC. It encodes CASSERALKANQETQYF.

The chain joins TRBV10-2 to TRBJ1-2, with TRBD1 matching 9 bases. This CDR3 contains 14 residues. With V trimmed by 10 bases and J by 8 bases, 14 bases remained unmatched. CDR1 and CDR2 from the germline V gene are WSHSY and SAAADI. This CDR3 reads CATSGTGRGRGYTF. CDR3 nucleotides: TGCGCCACCTCCGGGACAGGGAGGGGCAGGGGCTACACCTTC.

The CDR3 region has the DNA TGTGCCAGCAGTGATGGCGGGGGAATGAATCAGCCCCAGCATTTT. Translated: CASSDGGGMNQPQHF. The V call is TRBV6-1, the J call TRBJ1-5; TRBD1 might be the D (5 bases). Germline CDR1 MNHNS, CDR2 SASEGT. The V and J ends lost 3 bases and 4 bases respectively, with 13 bases between them. The CDR3 extends over 15 amino acids.

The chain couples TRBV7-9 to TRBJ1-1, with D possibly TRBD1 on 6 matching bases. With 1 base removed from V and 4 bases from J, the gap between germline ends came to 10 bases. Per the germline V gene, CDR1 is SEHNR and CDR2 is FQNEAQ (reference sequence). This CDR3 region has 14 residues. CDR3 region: CASSLDRVATEAFF. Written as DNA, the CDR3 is TGTGCCAGCAGCTTAGACAGGGTGGCCACTGAAGCTTTCTTT.

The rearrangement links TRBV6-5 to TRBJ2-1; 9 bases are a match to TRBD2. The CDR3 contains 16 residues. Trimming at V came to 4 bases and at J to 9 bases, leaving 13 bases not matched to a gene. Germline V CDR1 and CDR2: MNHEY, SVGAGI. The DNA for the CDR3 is TGTGCCAGCAGTTTGAACGTCGGCGGGGGGGCCGGTGAGCAGTTCTTC. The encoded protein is CASSLNVGGGAGEQFF.

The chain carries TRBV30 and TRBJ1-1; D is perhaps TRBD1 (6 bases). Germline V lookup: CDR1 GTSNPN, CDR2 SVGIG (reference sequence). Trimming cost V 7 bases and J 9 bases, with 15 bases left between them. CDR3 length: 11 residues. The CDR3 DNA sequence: TGTGCCTTTAGGGCGGGGGCGAAAGCTTTCTTT. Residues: CAFRAGAKAFF.

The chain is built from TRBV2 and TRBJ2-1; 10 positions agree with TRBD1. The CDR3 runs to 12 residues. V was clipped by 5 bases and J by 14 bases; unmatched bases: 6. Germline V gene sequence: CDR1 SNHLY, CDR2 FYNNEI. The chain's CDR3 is CASSITGTGEFF. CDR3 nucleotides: TGTGCCAGCAGTATAACCGGGACAGGGGAGTTCTTC. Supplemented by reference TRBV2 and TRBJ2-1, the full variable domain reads EPEVTQTPSHQVTQMGQEVILRCVPISNHLYFYWYRQILGQKVEFLVSFYNNEISEKSEIFDDQFSVERPDGSNFTLKIRSTKLEDSAMYFCASSITGTGEFFGPGTRLTVL.

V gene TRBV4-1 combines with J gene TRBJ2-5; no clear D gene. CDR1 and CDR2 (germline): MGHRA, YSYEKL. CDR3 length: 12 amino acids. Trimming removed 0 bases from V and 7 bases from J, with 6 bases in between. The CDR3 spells CASSQEVGTQYF. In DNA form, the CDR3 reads TGCGCCAGCAGCCAAGAAGTGGGGACCCAGTACTTC.